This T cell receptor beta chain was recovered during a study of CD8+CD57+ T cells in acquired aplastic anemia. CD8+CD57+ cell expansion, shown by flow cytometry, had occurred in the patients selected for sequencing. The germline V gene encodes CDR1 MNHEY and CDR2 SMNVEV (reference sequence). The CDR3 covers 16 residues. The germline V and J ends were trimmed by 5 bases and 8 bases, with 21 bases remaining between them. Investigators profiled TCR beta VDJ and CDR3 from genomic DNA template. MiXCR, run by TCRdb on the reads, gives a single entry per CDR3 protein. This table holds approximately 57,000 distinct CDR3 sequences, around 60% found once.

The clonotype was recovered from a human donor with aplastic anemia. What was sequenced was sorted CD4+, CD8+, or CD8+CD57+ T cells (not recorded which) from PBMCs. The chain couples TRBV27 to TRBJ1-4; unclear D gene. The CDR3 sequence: CASSPIAERQGEKLFF. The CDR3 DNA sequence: TGTGCCAGCAGTCCGATTGCGGAGAGGCAAGGGGAAAAACTGTTTTTT.